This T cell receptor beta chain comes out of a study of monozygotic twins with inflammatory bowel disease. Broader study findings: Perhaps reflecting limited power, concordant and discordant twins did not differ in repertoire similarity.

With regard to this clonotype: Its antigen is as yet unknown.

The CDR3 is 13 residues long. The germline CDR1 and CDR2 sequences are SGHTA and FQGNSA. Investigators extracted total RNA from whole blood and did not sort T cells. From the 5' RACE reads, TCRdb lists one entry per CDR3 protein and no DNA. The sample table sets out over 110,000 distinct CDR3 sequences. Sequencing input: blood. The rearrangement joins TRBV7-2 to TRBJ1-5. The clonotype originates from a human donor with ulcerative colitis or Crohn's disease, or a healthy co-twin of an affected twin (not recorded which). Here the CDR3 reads CASREEVSQPQHF. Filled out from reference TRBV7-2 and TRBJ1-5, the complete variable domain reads GAGVSQSPSNKVTEKGKDVELRCDPISGHTALYWYRQSLGQGLEFLIYFQGNSAPDKSGLPSDRFSAERTGGSVSTLTIQRTQQEDSAVYLCASREEVSQPQHFGDGTRLSIL.